The source of this T cell receptor beta chain is a study of Graves' ophthalmopathy and Graves' hyperthyroidism. The study's findings and limits: Detected in blood as well were most expanded thyroid clonotypes with frequency above 0.001.

CDR3 length equals 14 residues. V was clipped by 8 bases and J by 5 bases; unmatched bases: 5. For repertoire sequencing, the TCR beta CDR3 regions were amplified from RNA transcripts. RT-PCR was first run with HTBI primers, then multiplex PCR in a second round. TCRdb analysed the multiplex PCR reads with MiXCR anew, one entry per CDR3 protein. This table has 500,000 to 800,000 distinct CDR3 sequences, about 38% appearing once. The diagnosis combined clinical symptoms, thyroxine, TRAb, thyroid ultrasound and orbital computed tomography scans. This clonotype was counted a few times. Its antigen is as yet unknown.

This receptor was identified in an adult man with Graves' ophthalmopathy. The chain carries TRBV12-3 or TRBV12-4 and TRBJ2-2, with TRBD1 matching over 10 bases. Sequencing used peripheral blood. CDR3 loop: CASEGTGVTGELFF. CDR3 bases: TGTGCCAGCGAAGGGACAGGGGTGACCGGGGAGCTGTTTTTT.